This TCR beta chain is from a study of control samples from healthy donors and cancer patients. The data were produced by immunoSEQ multiplex PCR, yet TCRdb's version contains in-frame clones alone and is incomplete. This repertoire shows tens of thousands of clones, 85% to 90% found once; its top ten account for less than 9%. This clone was observed once. CDR3 length: 13 amino acids. Germline V lookup: CDR1 SGHAT, CDR2 FQNNGV. Trimming took 5 bases from V and 1 from J, leaving 8 bases between them. The sequenced material came from blood. The clonotype was recovered from a woman aged 55-69 years in good health. The chain joins TRBV11-2 to TRBJ1-1, with a weak D call TRBD1 (5 bases). DNA for the CDR3: TGTGCCAGCAGCCAACAGGCGAACACTGAAGCTTTCTTT. It encodes CASSQQANTEAFF.